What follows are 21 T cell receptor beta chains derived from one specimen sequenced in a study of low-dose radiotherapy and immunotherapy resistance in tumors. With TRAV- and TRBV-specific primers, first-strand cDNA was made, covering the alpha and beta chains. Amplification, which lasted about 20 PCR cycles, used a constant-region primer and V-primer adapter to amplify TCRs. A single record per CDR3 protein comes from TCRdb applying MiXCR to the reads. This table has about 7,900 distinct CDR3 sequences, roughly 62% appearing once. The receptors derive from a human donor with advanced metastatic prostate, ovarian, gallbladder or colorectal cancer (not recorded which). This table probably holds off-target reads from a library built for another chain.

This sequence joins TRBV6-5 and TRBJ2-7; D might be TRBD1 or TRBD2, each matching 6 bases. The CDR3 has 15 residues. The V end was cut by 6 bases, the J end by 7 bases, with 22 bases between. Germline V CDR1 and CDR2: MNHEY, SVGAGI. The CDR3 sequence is CASSYLGGDFFEQYF. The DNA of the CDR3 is TGTGCCAGCAGCTACCTGGGGGGCGATTTTTTTGAGCAGTACTTC.

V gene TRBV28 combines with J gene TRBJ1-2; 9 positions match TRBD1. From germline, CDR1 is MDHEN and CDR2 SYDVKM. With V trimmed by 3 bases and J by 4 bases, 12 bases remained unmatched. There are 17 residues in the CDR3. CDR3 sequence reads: CASSFGQGSQFSYGYTF. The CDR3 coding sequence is TGTGCCAGCAGTTTTGGACAGGGGTCACAATTCTCCTATGGCTACACCTTC.

DNA of the CDR3: TGTGCCAGCAGAGGACAGGTGCACGGGGAGCTGTTTTTT. Its protein product is CASRGQVHGELFF. The chain carries TRBV2 and TRBJ2-2; 7 nucleotides align to TRBD1. Unmatched junction bases numbered 5, after V lost 6 bases and J lost 7 bases. The CDR3 runs to 13 residues. Germline values: CDR1 SNHLY, CDR2 FYNNEI.

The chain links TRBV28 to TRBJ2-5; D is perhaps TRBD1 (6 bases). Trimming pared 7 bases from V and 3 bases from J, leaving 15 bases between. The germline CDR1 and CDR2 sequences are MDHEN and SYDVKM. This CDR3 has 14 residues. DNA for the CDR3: TGTGCCAGCACCAGGGGATTCGGAGAAGAGACCCAGTACTTC. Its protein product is CASTRGFGEETQYF.

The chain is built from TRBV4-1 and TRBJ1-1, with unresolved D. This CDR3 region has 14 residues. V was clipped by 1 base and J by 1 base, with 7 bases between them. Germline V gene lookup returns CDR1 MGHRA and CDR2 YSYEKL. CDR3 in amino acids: CASSQGLGNTEAFF. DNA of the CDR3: TGCGCCAGCAGCCAAGGACTCGGGAACACTGAAGCTTTCTTT.

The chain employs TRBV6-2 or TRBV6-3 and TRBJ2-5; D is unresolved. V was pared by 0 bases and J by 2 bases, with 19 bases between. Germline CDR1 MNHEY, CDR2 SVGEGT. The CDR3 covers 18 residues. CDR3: CASSYSKGKRLTQETQYF. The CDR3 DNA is TGTGCCAGCAGTTACTCGAAGGGAAAGAGACTGACACAAGAGACCCAGTACTTC.

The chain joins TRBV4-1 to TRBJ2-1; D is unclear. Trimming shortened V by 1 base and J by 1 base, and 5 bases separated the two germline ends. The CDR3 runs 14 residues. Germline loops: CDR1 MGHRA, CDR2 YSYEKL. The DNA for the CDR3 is TGCGCCAGCAGCCAAGGGTATTCCTACAATGAGCAGTTCTTC. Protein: CASSQGYSYNEQFF.

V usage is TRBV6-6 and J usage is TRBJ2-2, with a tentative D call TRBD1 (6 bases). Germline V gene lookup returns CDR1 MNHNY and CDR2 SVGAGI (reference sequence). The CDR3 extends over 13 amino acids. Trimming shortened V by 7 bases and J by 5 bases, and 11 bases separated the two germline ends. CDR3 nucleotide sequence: TGTGCCAGCATAAGGGGGATTACCGGGGAGCTGTTTTTT. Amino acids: CASIRGITGELFF.

CDR3 coding DNA: TGCAGCGTTGAAGACGTATCTAATGAAAAACTGTTTTTT. The encoded protein is CSVEDVSNEKLFF. The chain is built from TRBV29-1 and TRBJ1-4, with D unresolved. The CDR3 consists of 13 residues. The V gene lost 0 bases and the J gene lost 3 bases, with 5 bases spanning the gap. Germline V gene sequence: CDR1 SQVTM, CDR2 ANQGSEA.

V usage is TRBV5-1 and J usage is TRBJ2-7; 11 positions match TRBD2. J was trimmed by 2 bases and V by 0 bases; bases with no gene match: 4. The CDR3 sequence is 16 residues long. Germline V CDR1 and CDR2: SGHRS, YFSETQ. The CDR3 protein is CASSLAPSGGTYEQYF. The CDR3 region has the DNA TGCGCCAGCAGCTTGGCCCCTAGCGGGGGGACCTACGAGCAGTACTTC.

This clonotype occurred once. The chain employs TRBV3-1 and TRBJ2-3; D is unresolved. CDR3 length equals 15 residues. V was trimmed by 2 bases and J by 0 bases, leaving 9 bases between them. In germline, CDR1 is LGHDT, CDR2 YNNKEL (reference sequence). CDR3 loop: CASSQKAISTDTQYF. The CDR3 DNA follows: TGTGCCAGCAGCCAAAAGGCCATCAGCACAGATACGCAGTATTTT.

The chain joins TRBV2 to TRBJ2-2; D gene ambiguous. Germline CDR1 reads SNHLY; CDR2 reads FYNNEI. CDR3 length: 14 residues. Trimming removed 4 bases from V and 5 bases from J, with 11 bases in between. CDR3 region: CASSGDLRTGELFF. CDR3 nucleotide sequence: TGTGCCAGCAGTGGAGACCTAAGAACCGGGGAGCTGTTTTTT.

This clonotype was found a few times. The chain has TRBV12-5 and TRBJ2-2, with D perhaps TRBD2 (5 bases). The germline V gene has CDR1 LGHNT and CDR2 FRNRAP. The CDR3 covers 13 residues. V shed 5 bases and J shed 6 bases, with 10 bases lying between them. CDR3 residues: CASGLDFAGELFF. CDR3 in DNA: TGTGCTAGTGGTCTGGACTTCGCCGGGGAGCTGTTTTTT.

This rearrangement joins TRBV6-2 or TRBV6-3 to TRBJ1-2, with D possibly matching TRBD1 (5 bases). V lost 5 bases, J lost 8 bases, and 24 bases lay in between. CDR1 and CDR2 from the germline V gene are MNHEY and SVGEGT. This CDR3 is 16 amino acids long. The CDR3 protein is CASSTRTGRRGYGYTF. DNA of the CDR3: TGTGCCAGCAGTACTAGGACGGGAAGGAGGGGTTACGGCTACACCTTC.

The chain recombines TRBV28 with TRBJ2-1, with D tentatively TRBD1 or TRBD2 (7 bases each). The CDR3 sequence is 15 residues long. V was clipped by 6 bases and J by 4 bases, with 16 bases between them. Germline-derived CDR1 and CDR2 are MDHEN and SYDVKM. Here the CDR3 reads CASSPGGATYNEQFF. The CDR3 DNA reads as TGTGCCAGCAGCCCAGGGGGGGCAACATACAATGAGCAGTTCTTC.

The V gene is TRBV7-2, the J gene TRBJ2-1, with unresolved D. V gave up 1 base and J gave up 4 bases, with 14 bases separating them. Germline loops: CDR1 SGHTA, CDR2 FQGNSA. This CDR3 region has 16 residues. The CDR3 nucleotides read TGTGCCAGCAGCTTAGACGGCAGCCCTCCTTACAATGAGCAGTTCTTC. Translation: CASSLDGSPPYNEQFF.

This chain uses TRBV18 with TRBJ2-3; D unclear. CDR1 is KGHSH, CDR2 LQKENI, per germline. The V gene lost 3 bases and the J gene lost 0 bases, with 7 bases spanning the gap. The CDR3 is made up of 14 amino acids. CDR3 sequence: CASSPPASTDTQYF. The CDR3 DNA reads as TGTGCCAGCTCACCCCCAGCTAGCACAGATACGCAGTATTTT.

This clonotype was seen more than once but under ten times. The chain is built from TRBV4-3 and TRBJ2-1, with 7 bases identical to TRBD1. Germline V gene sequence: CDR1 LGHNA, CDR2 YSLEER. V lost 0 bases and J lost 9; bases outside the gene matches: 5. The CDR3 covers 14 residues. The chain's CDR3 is CASSQEAPGGEQFF. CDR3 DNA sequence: TGCGCCAGCAGCCAAGAAGCCCCAGGGGGTGAGCAGTTCTTC.

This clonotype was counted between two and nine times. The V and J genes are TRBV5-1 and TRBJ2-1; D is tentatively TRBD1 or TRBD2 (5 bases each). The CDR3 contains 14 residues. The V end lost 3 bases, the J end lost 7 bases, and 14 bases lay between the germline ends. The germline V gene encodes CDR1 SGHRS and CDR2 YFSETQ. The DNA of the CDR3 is TGCGCCAGCAGCTCCCGAGGGGACGGAAATGAGCAGTTCTTC. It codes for CASSSRGDGNEQFF.

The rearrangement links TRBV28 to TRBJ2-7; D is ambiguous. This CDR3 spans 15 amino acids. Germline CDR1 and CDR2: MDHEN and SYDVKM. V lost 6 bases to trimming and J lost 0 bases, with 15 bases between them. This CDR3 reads CASSTRASSSYEQYF. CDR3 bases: TGTGCCAGCAGCACCCGTGCATCCAGCTCCTACGAGCAGTACTTC.

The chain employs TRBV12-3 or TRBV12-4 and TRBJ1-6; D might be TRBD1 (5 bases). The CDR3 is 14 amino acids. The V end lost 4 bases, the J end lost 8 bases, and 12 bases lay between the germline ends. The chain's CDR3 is CASSSQGTDSPLHF. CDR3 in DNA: TGTGCCAGCAGTTCCCAGGGCACGGATTCACCCCTCCACTTT.